The clone carrying this T cell receptor beta chain was observed a single time. The sample originates from a study of cytomegalovirus exposure and HLA in healthy donors. The wider study: Across some 400 genotyped donors, roughly 80% landed in the Caucasian-associated ancestry cluster.

Germline CDR1 reads SGDLS; CDR2 reads YYNGEE. V was pared by 4 bases and J by 1 base, with 15 bases between. The CDR3 extends over 15 amino acids. The PCR ran on 60 Vbeta and 13 Jbeta primers. The method was immunoSEQ multiplex PCR; TCRdb's version includes in-frame clones alone and lacks a portion of them. Of some 200,000 clones listed, under 9.5% were seen once; the top ten hold 1% to 1.5%. Donors were nominally healthy when sampled, though unrecorded immune exposures were likely. V usage is TRBV9 and J usage is TRBJ2-7; D remains unclear. The TCR originated in a woman in her 30s in good health and CMV-seropositive. The sequenced sample consisted of PBMCs. The CDR3 here is CASSQDPGRSYEQYF. The CDR3 DNA reads as TGTGCCAGCAGCCAAGACCCAGGCCGGTCCTACGAGCAGTACTTC.